This record concerns one T cell receptor (beta chain) sequence. V was shortened by 1 base and J by 4 bases, with 13 bases between the two germline ends. Germline-derived CDR1 and CDR2 are MDHEN and SYDVKM. The CDR3 has 15 residues. The data are from a study of T cell responses to AZD1222 COVID-19 vaccine. Measured with immunoSEQ multiplex PCR; TCRdb has only the in-frame clones, and not every one. The data contain 96,000 or so clones, about nine tenths of them singletons. The TCR sequence derives from an adult in good health. Here the sequenced sample was peripheral blood, taken on day 0 of AZD1222 vaccination. The chain couples TRBV28 to TRBJ1-1; perhaps TRBD1 as D (5 bases). CDR3 loop: CASSLLASGGTEAFF. The CDR3, as DNA: TGTGCCAGCAGTTTATTGGCGAGCGGGGGCACTGAAGCTTTCTTT.